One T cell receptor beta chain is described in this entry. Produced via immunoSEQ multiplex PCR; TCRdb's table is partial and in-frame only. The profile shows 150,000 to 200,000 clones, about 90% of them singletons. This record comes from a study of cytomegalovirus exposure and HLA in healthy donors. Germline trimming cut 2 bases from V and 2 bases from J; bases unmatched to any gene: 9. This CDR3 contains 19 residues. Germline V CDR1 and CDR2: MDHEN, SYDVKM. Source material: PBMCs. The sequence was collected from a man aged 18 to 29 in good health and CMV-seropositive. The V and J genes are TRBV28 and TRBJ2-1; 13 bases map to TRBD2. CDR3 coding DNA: TGTGCCAGCAGTTTAGATTGGACTAGCGGGAGTGCCGCCTACAATGAGCAGTTCTTC. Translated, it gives CASSLDWTSGSAAYNEQFF.